Below are 7 T cell receptor beta chains sequenced from a single sample in a study of cytomegalovirus exposure and HLA in healthy donors. PCR involved 60 Vbeta and 13 Jbeta primers. Data came from immunoSEQ multiplex PCR; TCRdb stores just in-frame clones and leaves some out. The profile covers some 150,000 clones, with approximately 80% appearing a single time and roughly 0.69% taken by the ten largest. The sample comprised PBMCs. The receptors come from a young woman in good health and CMV-seronegative.

As to this clone: At one boundary the junction diverges from the germline segment, which might be a read error. V and J are TRBV28 and TRBJ2-7; possible D gene TRBD1, 5 bases. The CDR3 has 13 amino acids. Per germline, CDR1 MDHEN and CDR2 SYDVKM. The CDR3 coding sequence is TGTGCCAGCAGTCCCTTGGGGCTCTACAAGCAGTACTTC. Its translation: CASSPLGLYKQYF.

CDR3 protein: CASSVAGSGNTIYF. The CDR3 DNA is TGTGCCAGCAGCGTAGCGGGTAGTGGAAACACCATATATTTT. The chain carries TRBV9 and TRBJ1-3; no clear D. From germline, CDR1 is SGDLS and CDR2 YYNGEE. Deletions cut 0 bases from V and 3 bases from J, with 7 bases between. The length of the CDR3 is 14 residues.

The genes are TRBV25-1 and TRBJ1-1; D call uncertain. Trimming took 3 bases from V and 5 from J, leaving 10 bases between them. CDR1 is MGHDK, CDR2 SYGVNS, per germline. This CDR3 region has 13 residues. Written as DNA, the CDR3 is TGTGCCAGCAGTGAGTGGAGTGAGACTGAAGCTTTCTTT. It codes for CASSEWSETEAFF.

The chain recombines TRBV4-3 with TRBJ2-7; 8 bases are a match to TRBD2. From germline, CDR1 is LGHNA and CDR2 YSLEER. V shed 1 base, J shed 4 bases, and the junction held 6 bases outside the gene matches. The length of the CDR3 is 15 residues. CDR3: CASSQVQRGIYEQYF. DNA of the CDR3: TGCGCCAGCAGCCAAGTGCAGCGGGGGATTTACGAGCAGTACTTC.

This clone was detected only a few times. The rearrangement links TRBV15 to TRBJ2-3; TRBD1 matches at 7 bases. V shed 1 base, J shed 3 bases, and the junction held 7 bases outside the gene matches. This CDR3 has 16 residues. Germline CDR1 and CDR2: LNHNV and YYDKDF (reference sequence). CDR3 bases: TGTGCCACCAGCAGAGTGACAGGGAGTCGGACAGATACGCAGTATTTT. Translated, it gives CATSRVTGSRTDTQYF.

The CDR3 bases are TGTGCCAGCAGCCCCCCAACTAGCGGGAGGGCCGATGAGCAGTTCTTC. Amino acid sequence: CASSPPTSGRADEQFF. V gene TRBV7-9 combines with J gene TRBJ2-1; 13 nucleotides agree with TRBD2. The CDR3 extends over 16 amino acids. Trimming removed 5 bases from V and 8 bases from J; junction bases left unmatched: 9. The V gene's germline CDR1 is SEHNR and CDR2 FQNEAQ (reference sequence).

The V call is TRBV5-1, the J call TRBJ2-1, with 9 bases that match TRBD2. Germline loops: CDR1 SGHRS, CDR2 YFSETQ. J gave up 4 bases and V 3 bases, and 14 bases lay outside the gene matches. The CDR3 is 18 amino acids. The chain's CDR3 is CASSWKPPLAGIYNEQFF. DNA of the CDR3: TGCGCCAGCAGCTGGAAGCCACCCCTAGCGGGAATATACAATGAGCAGTTCTTC.